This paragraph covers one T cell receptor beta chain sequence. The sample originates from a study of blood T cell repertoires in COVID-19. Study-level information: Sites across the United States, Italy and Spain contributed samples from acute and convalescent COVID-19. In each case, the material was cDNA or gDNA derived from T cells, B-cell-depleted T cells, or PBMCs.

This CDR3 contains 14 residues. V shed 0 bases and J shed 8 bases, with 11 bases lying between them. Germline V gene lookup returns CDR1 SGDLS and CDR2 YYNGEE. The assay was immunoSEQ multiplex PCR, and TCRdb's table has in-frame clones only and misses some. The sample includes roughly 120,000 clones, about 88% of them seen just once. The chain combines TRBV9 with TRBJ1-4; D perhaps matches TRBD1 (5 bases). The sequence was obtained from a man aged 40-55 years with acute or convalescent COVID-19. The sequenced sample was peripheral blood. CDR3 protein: CASSVGGQSEKLFF. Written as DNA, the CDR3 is TGTGCCAGCAGCGTAGGCGGACAATCGGAAAAACTGTTTTTT.